The 2 T cell receptor beta chains in this list originate from one sample, sequenced in a study of human T cells and chemical hapten exposure. Regarding time point: pre-sensitization, week 0. The treatment: therapeutic diphenylcyclopropenone sensitization with weekly scalp DPC. TCRdb redid the calling of the RACE reads with MiXCR, one entry per CDR3 protein. Of more than 250,000 distinct CDR3 sequences listed, over 8% are singletons. The sequenced sample was whole blood, obtained in connection with sensitization to the hapten diphenylcyclopropenone (DPC). The receptor source for this set is a woman between 35 and 50 years old with alopecia areata. Some clones in this sample may be carry-over from other donors' samples.

In this sample, this clonotype turned up many times. The genes are TRBV6-1 and TRBJ2-3; the D is unclear. V was shortened by 0 bases and J by 3 bases, with 13 bases between the two germline ends. Germline V gene sequence: CDR1 MNHNS, CDR2 SASEGT. This CDR3 is built from 16 residues. CDR3: CASSEALGIATDTQYF. The DNA for the CDR3 is TGTGCCAGCAGTGAAGCGCTTGGGATAGCAACAGATACGCAGTATTTT.

This clonotype was recorded a few times. This sequence joins TRBV7-9 and TRBJ2-6, with unresolved D. The CDR3 length is 15 residues. Trimming pared 5 bases from V and 1 base from J, leaving 9 bases between. Germline CDR1 SEHNR, CDR2 FQNEAQ (reference sequence). CDR3 amino acids: CASSRVASGANVLTF. In DNA form, the CDR3 reads TGTGCCAGCAGCCGAGTGGCATCTGGGGCCAACGTCCTGACTTTC.